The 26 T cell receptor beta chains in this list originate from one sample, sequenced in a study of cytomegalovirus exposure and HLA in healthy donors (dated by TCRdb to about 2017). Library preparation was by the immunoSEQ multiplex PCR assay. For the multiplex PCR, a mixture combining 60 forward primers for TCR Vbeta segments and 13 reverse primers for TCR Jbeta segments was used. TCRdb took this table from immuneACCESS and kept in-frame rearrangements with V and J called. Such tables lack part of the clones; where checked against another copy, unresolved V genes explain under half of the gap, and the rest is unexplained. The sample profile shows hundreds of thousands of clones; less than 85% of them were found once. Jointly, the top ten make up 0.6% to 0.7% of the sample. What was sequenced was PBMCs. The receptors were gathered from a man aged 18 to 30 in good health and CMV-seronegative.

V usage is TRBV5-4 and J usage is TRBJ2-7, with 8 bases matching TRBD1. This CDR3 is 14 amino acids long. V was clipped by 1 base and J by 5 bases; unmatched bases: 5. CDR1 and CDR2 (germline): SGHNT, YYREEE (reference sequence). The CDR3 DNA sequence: TGTGCCAGCAGCTTGTGGACAGGGAGCGACGAGCAGTACTTC. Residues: CASSLWTGSDEQYF.

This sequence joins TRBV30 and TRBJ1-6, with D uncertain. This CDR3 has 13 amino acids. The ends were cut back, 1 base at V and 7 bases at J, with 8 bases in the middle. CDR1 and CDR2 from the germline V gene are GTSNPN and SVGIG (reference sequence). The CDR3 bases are TGTGCCTGGAGTGAAGGACTAAATTCACCCCTCCACTTT. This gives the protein CAWSEGLNSPLHF.

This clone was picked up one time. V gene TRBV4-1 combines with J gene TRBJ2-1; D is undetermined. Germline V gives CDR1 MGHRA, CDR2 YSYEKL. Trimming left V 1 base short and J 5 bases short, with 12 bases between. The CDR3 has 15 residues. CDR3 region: CASSQVGTVDNEQFF. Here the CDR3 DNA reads TGCGCCAGCAGCCAAGTGGGCACGGTAGACAATGAGCAGTTCTTC.

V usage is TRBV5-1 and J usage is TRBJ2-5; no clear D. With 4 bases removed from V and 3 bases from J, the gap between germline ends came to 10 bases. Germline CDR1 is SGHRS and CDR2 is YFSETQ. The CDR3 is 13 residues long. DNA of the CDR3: TGCGCCAGCAGCAGAGGCCCGGAAGAGACCCAGTACTTC. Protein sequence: CASSRGPEETQYF.

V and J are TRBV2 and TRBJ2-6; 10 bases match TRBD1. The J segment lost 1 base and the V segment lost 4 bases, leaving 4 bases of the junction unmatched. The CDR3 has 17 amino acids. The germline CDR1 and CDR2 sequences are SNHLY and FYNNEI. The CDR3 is CASSGGQGRSGANVLTF. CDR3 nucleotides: TGTGCCAGCAGTGGGGGACAGGGGCGGTCTGGGGCCAACGTCCTGACTTTC.

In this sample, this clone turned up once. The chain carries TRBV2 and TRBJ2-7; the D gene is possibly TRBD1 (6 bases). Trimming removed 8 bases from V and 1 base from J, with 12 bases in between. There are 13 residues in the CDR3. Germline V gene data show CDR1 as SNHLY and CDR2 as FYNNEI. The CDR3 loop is CASDDRRSYEQYF. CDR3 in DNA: TGTGCCAGCGACGACAGGAGATCCTACGAGCAGTACTTC.

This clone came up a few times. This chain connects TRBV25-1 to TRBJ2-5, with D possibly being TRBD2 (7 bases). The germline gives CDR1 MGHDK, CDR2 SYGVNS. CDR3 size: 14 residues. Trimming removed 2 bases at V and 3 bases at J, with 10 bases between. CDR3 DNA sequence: TGTGCCAGCAGTGAAGGGGGGGCGAAAGAGACCCAGTACTTC. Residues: CASSEGGAKETQYF.

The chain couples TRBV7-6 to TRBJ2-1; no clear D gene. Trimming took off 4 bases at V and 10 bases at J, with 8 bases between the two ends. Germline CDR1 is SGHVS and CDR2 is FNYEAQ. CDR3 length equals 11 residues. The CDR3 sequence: CASSSEKEQFF. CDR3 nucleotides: TGTGCCAGCAGCTCGGAGAAAGAGCAGTTCTTC.

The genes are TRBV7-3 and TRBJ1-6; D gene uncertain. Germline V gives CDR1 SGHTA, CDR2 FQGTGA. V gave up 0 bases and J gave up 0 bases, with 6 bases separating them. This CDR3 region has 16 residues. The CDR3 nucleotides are TGTGCCAGCAGCTTAACCGCCAGCTCCTATAATTCACCCCTCCACTTT. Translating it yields CASSLTASSYNSPLHF.

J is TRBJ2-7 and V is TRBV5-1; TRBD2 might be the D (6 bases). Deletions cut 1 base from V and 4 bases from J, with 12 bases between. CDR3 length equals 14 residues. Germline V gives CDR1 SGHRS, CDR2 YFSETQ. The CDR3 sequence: CASSLTSSGYEQYF. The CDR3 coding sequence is TGCGCCAGCAGCTTGACTAGCTCTGGGTACGAGCAGTACTTC.

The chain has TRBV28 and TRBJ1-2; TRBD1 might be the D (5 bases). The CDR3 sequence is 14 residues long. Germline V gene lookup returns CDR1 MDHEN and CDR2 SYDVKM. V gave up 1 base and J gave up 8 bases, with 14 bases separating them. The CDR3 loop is CASSLFQEGRGYTF. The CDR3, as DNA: TGTGCCAGCAGTTTATTTCAGGAGGGACGCGGCTACACCTTC.

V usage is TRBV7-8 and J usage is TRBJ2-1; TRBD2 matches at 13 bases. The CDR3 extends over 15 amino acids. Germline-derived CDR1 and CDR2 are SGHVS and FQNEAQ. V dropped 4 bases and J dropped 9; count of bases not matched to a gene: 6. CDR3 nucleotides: TGTGCCAGCAGCTCCCGACTAGCGGGAGGCACTGAGCAGTTCTTC. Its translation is CASSSRLAGGTEQFF.

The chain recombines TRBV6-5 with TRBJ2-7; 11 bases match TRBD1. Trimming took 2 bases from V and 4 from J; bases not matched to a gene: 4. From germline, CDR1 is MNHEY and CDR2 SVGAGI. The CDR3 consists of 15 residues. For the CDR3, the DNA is TGTGCCAGCAGTTACACCGGGACAGGGGGATACGAGCAGTACTTC. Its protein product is CASSYTGTGGYEQYF.

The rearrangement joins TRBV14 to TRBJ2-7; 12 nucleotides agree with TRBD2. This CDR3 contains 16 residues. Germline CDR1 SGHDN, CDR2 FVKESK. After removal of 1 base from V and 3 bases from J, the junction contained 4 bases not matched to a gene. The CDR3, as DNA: TGTGCCAGCAGCCAAGGACTAGCGGGGGCTCACTACGAGCAGTACTTC. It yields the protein CASSQGLAGAHYEQYF.

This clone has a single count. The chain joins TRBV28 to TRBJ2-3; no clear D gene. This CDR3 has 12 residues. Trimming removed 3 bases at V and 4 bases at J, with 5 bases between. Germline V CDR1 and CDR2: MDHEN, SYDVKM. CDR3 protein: CASSFHPDTQYF. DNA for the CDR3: TGTGCCAGCAGTTTTCATCCAGATACGCAGTATTTT.

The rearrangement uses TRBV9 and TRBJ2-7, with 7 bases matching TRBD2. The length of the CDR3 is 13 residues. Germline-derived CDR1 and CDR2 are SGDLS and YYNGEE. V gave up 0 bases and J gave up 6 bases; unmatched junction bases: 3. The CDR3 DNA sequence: TGTGCCAGCAGCGTAGGGGGGGGAACCGAGCAGTACTTC. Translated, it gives CASSVGGGTEQYF.

The CDR3 is CASSPGPISGANVLTF. As DNA, the CDR3 is TGTGCCAGCAGCCCGGGTCCTATCTCTGGGGCCAACGTCCTGACTTTC. The gene calls are TRBV2 and TRBJ2-6, with D unclear. The CDR3 consists of 16 residues. Trimming removed 6 bases from V and 0 bases from J, with 12 bases in between. Looked up from germline, CDR1 is SNHLY and CDR2 is FYNNEI.

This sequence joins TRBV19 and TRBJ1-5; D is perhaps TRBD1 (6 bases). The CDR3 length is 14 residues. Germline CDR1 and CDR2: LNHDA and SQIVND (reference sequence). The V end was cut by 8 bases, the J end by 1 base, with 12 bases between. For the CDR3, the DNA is TGTGCCAGTGAGGACAGTTGGAGCAATCAGCCCCAGCATTTT. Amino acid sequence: CASEDSWSNQPQHF.

The CDR3 region is CASSYATGDRLEQYF. Written as DNA, the CDR3 is TGTGCCAGCAGTTACGCTACAGGGGACCGTCTCGAGCAGTACTTC. This chain connects TRBV6-6 to TRBJ2-7, with 7 bases matching TRBD1. This CDR3 has 15 residues. Germline lookup yields CDR1 MNHNY and CDR2 SVGAGI (reference sequence). Trimming took 2 bases from V and 6 from J; bases not matched to a gene: 10.

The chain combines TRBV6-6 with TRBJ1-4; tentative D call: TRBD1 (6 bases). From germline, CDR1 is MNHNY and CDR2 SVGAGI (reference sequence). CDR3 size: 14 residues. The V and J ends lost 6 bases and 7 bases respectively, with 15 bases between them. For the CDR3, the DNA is TGTGCCAGCAGACCGGACAGCGTTACTGAAAAACTGTTTTTT. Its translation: CASRPDSVTEKLFF.

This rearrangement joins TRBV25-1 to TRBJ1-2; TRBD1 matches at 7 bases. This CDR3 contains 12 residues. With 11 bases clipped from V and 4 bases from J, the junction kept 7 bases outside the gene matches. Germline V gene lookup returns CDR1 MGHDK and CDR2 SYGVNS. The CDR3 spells CALCHRGYGYTF. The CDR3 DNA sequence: TGTGCCCTCTGCCACAGGGGCTATGGCTACACCTTC.

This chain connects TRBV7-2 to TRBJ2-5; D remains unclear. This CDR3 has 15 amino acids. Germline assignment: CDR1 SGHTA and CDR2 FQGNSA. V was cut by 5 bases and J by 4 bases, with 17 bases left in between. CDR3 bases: TGTGCCAGCAGCATGGAACTGGTAACGGGAGAGACCCAGTACTTC. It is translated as CASSMELVTGETQYF. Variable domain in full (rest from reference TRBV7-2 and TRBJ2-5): GAGVSQSPSNKVTEKGKDVELRCDPISGHTALYWYRQSLGQGLEFLIYFQGNSAPDKSGLPSDRFSAERTGGSVSTLTIQRTQQEDSAVYLCASSMELVTGETQYFGPGTRLLVL.

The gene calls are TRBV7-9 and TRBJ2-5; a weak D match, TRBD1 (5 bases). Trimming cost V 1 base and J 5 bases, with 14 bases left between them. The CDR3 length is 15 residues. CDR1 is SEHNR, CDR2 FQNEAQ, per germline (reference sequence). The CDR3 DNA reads TGTGCCAGCAGCTTAGGGGGCCGGGCGTCGGAGACCCAGTACTTC. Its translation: CASSLGGRASETQYF.

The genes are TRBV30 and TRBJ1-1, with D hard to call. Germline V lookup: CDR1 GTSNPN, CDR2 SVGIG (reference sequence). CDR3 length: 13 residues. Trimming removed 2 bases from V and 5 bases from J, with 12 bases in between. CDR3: CAWSKRYGTEAFF. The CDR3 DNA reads TGTGCCTGGAGTAAGAGGTATGGTACTGAAGCTTTCTTT.

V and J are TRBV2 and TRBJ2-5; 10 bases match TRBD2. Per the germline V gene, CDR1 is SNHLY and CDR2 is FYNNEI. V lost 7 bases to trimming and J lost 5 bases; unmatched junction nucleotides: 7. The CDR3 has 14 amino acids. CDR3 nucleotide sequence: TGTGCCAGCACCGGACTAGCGGAGGGGGAGACCCAGTACTTC. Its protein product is CASTGLAEGETQYF. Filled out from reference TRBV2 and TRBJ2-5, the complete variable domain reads EPEVTQTPSHQVTQMGQEVILRCVPISNHLYFYWYRQILGQKVEFLVSFYNNEISEKSEIFDDQFSVERPDGSNFTLKIRSTKLEDSAMYFCASTGLAEGETQYFGPGTRLLVL.

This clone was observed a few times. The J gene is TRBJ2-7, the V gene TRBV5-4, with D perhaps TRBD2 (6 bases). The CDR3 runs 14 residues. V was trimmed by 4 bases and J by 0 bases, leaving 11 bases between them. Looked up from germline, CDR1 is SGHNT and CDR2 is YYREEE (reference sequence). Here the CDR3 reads CASSTHSGSYEQYF. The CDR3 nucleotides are TGTGCCAGCAGCACGCATAGCGGCTCCTACGAGCAGTACTTC.